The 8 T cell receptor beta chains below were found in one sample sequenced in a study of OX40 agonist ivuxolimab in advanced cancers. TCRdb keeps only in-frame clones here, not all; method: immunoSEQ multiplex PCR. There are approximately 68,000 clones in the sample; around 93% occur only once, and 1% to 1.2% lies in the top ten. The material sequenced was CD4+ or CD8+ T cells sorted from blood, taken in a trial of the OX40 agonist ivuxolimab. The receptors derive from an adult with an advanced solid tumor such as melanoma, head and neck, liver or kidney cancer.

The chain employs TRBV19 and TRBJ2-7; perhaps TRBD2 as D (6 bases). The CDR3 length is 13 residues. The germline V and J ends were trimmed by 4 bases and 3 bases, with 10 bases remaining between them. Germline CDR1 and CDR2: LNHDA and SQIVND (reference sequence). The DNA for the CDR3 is TGTGCCAGTAGTACTAGCGACGTCTACGAGCAGTACTTC. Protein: CASSTSDVYEQYF.

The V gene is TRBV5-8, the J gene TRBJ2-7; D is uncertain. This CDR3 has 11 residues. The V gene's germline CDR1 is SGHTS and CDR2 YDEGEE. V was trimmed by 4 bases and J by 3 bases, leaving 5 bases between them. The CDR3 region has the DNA TGTGCCAGCAGCCTTATCTACGAGCAGTACTTC. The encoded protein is CASSLIYEQYF.

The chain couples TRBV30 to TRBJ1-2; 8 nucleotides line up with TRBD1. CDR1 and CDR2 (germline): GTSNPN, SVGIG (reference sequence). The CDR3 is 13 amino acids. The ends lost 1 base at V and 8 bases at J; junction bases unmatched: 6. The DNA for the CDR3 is TGTGCCTGGAGTGAGCAGGGGGCCGTCGGCTACACCTTC. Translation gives CAWSEQGAVGYTF.

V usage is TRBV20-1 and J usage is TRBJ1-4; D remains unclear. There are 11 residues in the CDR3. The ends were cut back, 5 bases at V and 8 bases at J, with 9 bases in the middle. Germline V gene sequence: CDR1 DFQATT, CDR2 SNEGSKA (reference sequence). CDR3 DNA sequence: TGCAGTGCTCCCGAGGCGGAAAAACTGTTTTTT. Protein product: CSAPEAEKLFF.

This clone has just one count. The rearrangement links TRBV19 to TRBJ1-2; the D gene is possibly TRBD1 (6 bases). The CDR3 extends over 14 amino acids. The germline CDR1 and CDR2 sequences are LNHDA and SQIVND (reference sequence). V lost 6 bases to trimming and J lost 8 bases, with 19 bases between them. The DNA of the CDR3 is TGTGCCAGTAGGGCCATCAGCAGGGGCGGCGGCTACACCTTC. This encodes CASRAISRGGGYTF.

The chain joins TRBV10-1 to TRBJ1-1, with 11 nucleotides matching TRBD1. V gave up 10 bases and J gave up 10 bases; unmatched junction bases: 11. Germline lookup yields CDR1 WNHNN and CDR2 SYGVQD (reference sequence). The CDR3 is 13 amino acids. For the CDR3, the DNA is TGCGCCACATCCCCCGGGACAGGGGGGAGAGCTTTCTTT. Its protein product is CATSPGTGGRAFF.

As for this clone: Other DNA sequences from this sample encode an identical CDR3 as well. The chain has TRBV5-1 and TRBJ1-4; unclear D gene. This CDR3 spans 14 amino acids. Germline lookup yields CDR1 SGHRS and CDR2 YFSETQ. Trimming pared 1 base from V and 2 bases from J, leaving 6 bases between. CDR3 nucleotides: TGCGCCAGCAGCTTGACCGCGACTAATGAAAAACTGTTTTTT. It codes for CASSLTATNEKLFF.

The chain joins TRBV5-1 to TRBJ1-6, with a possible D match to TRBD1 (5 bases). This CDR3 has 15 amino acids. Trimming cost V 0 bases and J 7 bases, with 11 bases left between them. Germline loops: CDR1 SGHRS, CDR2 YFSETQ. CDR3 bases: TGCGCCAGCAGCTTGGACAGGATTCTAAATTCACCCCTCCACTTT. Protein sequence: CASSLDRILNSPLHF. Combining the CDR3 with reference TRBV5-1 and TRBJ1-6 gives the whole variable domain KAGVTQTPRYLIKTRGQQVTLSCSPISGHRSVSWYQQTPGQGLQFLFEYFSETQRNKGNFPGRFSGRQFSNSRSEMNVSTLELGDSALYLCASSLDRILNSPLHFGNGTRLTVT.